The present TCR beta chain was sequenced within a study of T cell responses to AZD1222 COVID-19 vaccine. In the study overall: Second-dose schedules of about 4 or about 12 weeks were combined.

This clone was seen a handful of times. Repertoires were generated with immunoSEQ multiplex PCR, while TCRdb's copy carries only in-frame clones and drops some. The data contain around 100,000 clones, about 88% of them singletons. The germline gives CDR1 LGHDT, CDR2 YNNKEL (reference sequence). V shed 4 bases, J shed 5 bases, and the junction held 6 bases outside the gene matches. The CDR3 consists of 15 residues. The gene calls are TRBV3-1 (or the pseudogene TRBV3-2) and TRBJ2-2, with 8 nucleotides matching TRBD1. Specimen: peripheral blood, collected on day 0 of AZD1222 vaccination. The receptor was derived from an adult in good health. CDR3 amino acids: CASSLGQGRTGELFF. The CDR3 DNA is TGTGCCAGCAGCCTAGGACAGGGCAGAACCGGGGAGCTGTTTTTT.